The entry that follows covers one TCR beta chain sequence. Its antigen is not identified. The protocol was immunoSEQ multiplex PCR, while the TCRdb copy is restricted to in-frame clones and leaves out a portion. This table holds some 100,000 clones, roughly 93% found once. This sample is part of a study of siplizumab effects on memory and regulatory T cells. Study-wide results and caveats: Apparently more diverse than memory cells, naive T cells also seemed major alloresponse contributors.

The sample consisted of non-Treg CD4+ T cells sorted from blood. This TCR was recovered from a human donor in good health.

The CDR3 DNA reads TGTGCCAGTAGTGGTTCAGGAGGGAACTATGGCTACACCTTC. It is translated as CASSGSGGNYGYTF. This chain uses TRBV19 with TRBJ1-2; no reliable D call. Germline CDR1 LNHDA, CDR2 SQIVND (reference sequence). CDR3 length: 14 amino acids. V lost 5 bases and J lost 2, with 12 bases in between.